The 25 T cell receptor beta chains in this list originate from one sample, sequenced in a study of blood T cell repertoires in COVID-19. The data were produced by immunoSEQ multiplex PCR, yet TCRdb's version contains in-frame clones alone and is incomplete. The table lists approximately 500,000 clones, roughly 90% of them singletons. Sequenced material: PBMCs or T cells enriched from blood (not recorded which). These receptors came from a middle-aged woman who had recovered from COVID-19.

The chain couples TRBV19 to TRBJ2-2, with D maybe TRBD2 (5 bases). The CDR3 runs to 12 residues. Germline CDR1 LNHDA, CDR2 SQIVND (reference sequence). Between the trimmed V and J ends, which lost 6 bases and 4 bases, there was a span of 6 bases. Here the CDR3 reads CASSGITGELFF. CDR3 sequence (DNA): TGTGCCAGTAGCGGGATCACCGGGGAGCTGTTTTTT.

This clone has just a few counts. This sequence joins TRBV5-5 and TRBJ1-6; 8 bases match TRBD1. This CDR3 region has 13 residues. V lost 5 bases and J lost 9; bases outside the gene matches: 4. Germline lookup yields CDR1 SGHKS and CDR2 YYEKEE (reference sequence). This chain's CDR3 is CASRDRDRSPLHF. The DNA of the CDR3 is TGTGCCAGCAGGGACAGGGATCGTTCACCCCTCCACTTT.

J is TRBJ1-2 and V is TRBV7-2, with D possibly TRBD1 on 5 matching bases. The germline gives CDR1 SGHTA, CDR2 FQGNSA. V was trimmed by 4 bases and J by 8 bases, leaving 17 bases between them. This CDR3 region has 14 residues. Written as DNA, the CDR3 is TGTGCCAGCAGCTCCCTGAGGGGACTTGACGGCTACACCTTC. Translating gives CASSSLRGLDGYTF.

The rearrangement links TRBV6-5 to TRBJ1-5; possibly TRBD1 for D (5 bases). From germline, CDR1 is MNHEY and CDR2 SVGAGI. This CDR3 is 15 amino acids long. Trimming removed 6 bases at V and 3 bases at J, with 15 bases between. The CDR3 region is CASRRRGSLNQPQHF. CDR3 nucleotide sequence: TGTGCCAGCAGGAGGCGGGGGTCTCTCAATCAGCCCCAGCATTTT.

The chain is built from TRBV19 and TRBJ2-7, with TRBD2 matching over 9 bases. J was trimmed by 4 bases and V by 5 bases; bases with no gene match: 12. CDR1 is LNHDA and CDR2 is SQIVND in the germline V gene (reference sequence). This CDR3 contains 16 residues. CDR3 region: CASSRPLTSGLYEQYF. The CDR3, as DNA: TGTGCCAGTAGTCGACCCCTGACTAGCGGACTTTACGAGCAGTACTTC.

The rearrangement uses TRBV10-3 and TRBJ2-7, with TRBD2 identical over 10 bases. The germline CDR1 and CDR2 sequences are ENHRY and SYGVKD. This CDR3 region has 15 residues. V lost 4 bases to trimming and J lost 4 bases; unmatched junction nucleotides: 7. CDR3 loop: CAISADRTSGYEQYF. CDR3 in DNA: TGTGCCATCAGTGCCGACCGGACTAGCGGATACGAGCAGTACTTC.

The rearrangement links TRBV6-1 to TRBJ1-2; TRBD1 matches 9 bases. V shed 3 bases, J shed 8 bases, and the junction held 7 bases outside the gene matches. Germline V CDR1 and CDR2: MNHNS, SASEGT. The CDR3 consists of 14 residues. The CDR3 coding sequence is TGTGCCAGCAGTGATGGGACAGGGAAGTTCGGCTACACCTTC. It yields the protein CASSDGTGKFGYTF.

A single count supports this clone. This chain links TRBV7-6 with TRBJ1-3; TRBD1 agrees at 11 bases. The CDR3 contains 18 residues. Trimming cost V 4 bases and J 3 bases; bases outside gene matches: 11. Germline V CDR1 and CDR2: SGHVS, FNYEAQ. The CDR3 region has the DNA TGTGCCAGCAGCTCGGGACAGGGGGGGCTAGGAGGTGGAAACACCATATATTTT. This codes for CASSSGQGGLGGGNTIYF.

This rearrangement joins TRBV24-1 to TRBJ2-5; 13 bases match TRBD2. V shed 4 bases, J shed 2 bases, and the junction held 6 bases outside the gene matches. The CDR3 is 17 residues long. The germline V gene encodes CDR1 KGHDR and CDR2 SFDVKD. In DNA form, the CDR3 reads TGTGCCACCAGTGAAAAAGGACTAGCGGGAGTACAAGAGACCCAGTACTTC. Translating gives CATSEKGLAGVQETQYF.

The V call is TRBV5-4, the J call TRBJ2-1; 8 bases are shared with TRBD2. The germline V gene has CDR1 SGHNT and CDR2 YYREEE (reference sequence). V trimming: 4 bases; J trimming: 4 bases; junction bases outside the gene matches: 7. This CDR3 has 15 amino acids. The CDR3 coding sequence is TGTGCCAGCAGCCCGGGACTAGGCCGTTACAATGAGCAGTTCTTC. The encoded protein is CASSPGLGRYNEQFF. The full variable domain, completed using reference TRBV5-4 and TRBJ2-1, is ETGVTQSPTHLIKTRGQQVTLRCSSQSGHNTVSWYQQALGQGPQFIFQYYREEENGRGNFPPRFSGLQFPNYSSELNVNALELDDSALYLCASSPGLGRYNEQFFGPGTRLTVL.

This clone was seen a single time. This rearrangement joins TRBV4-2 to TRBJ1-6; a possible D gene is TRBD1 (6 bases). CDR3 size: 16 residues. Trimming removed 1 base from V and 8 bases from J, with 15 bases in between. Germline V lookup: CDR1 LGHNA, CDR2 YNFKEQ. DNA of the CDR3: TGTGCCAGCAGCCAAGGCTTACAGGGACCAGATTCACCCCTCCACTTT. Amino acids: CASSQGLQGPDSPLHF.

The rearrangement uses TRBV7-9 and TRBJ1-4; D perhaps matches TRBD1 (6 bases). The V end lost 1 base, the J end lost 4 bases, and 10 bases lay between the germline ends. The CDR3 consists of 15 residues. The germline V gene encodes CDR1 SEHNR and CDR2 FQNEAQ (reference sequence). This CDR3 reads CASSLETGVNEKLFF. For the CDR3, the DNA is TGTGCCAGCAGCTTAGAGACAGGTGTTAATGAAAAACTGTTTTTT.

The rearrangement links TRBV4-3 to TRBJ2-4; no definite D call. CDR1 LGHNA and CDR2 YSLEER come from the germline V gene. The length of the CDR3 is 15 residues. Deletions cut 0 bases from V and 5 bases from J, with 11 bases between. CDR3 nucleotide sequence: TGCGCCAGCAGCCAAGATGCAGGTGTGCAAAACATTCAGTACTTC. This sequence encodes CASSQDAGVQNIQYF.

The chain joins TRBV6-2 or TRBV6-3 to TRBJ2-6; D unclear. Trimming pared 4 bases from V and 3 bases from J, leaving 13 bases between. This CDR3 region has 16 residues. From germline, CDR1 is MNHEY and CDR2 SVGEGT. The CDR3 region has the DNA TGTGCCAGCAGTTGGGCGAGAGCTGGTGGGGCCAACGTCCTGACTTTC. Residues: CASSWARAGGANVLTF.

The V call is TRBV5-1, the J call TRBJ2-7, with 10 bases lining up with TRBD1. Germline V lookup: CDR1 SGHRS, CDR2 YFSETQ. This CDR3 is 15 amino acids long. The ends lost 5 bases at V and 2 bases at J; junction bases unmatched: 7. The CDR3 spells CASSSDRGHTYEQYF. CDR3 coding DNA: TGCGCCAGCAGTTCCGACAGGGGGCACACCTACGAGCAGTACTTC.

The chain's CDR3 is CASKPLHYMNTEAFF. In DNA, the CDR3 is TGTGCCAGTAAGCCCCTTCACTATATGAACACTGAAGCTTTCTTT. The chain carries TRBV19 and TRBJ1-1, with D unclear. The CDR3 is 15 residues long. The germline CDR1 and CDR2 sequences are LNHDA and SQIVND (reference sequence). Trimming took off 7 bases at V and 0 bases at J, with 15 bases between the two ends.

This clone was seen a few times. The chain uses TRBV4-3 and TRBJ2-7; D gene uncertain. Deletions cut 0 bases from V and 4 bases from J, with 7 bases between. The CDR3 is made up of 13 amino acids. Germline V gene data show CDR1 as LGHNA and CDR2 as YSLEER. The CDR3 sequence is CASSQDPRYEQYF. As DNA, the CDR3 is TGCGCCAGCAGCCAAGACCCCCGTTACGAGCAGTACTTC.

The chain combines TRBV14 with TRBJ1-6; D unclear. CDR1 is SGHDN and CDR2 is FVKESK in the germline V gene. Deletions cut 0 bases from V and 0 bases from J, with 18 bases between. The CDR3 length is 20 residues. The CDR3 bases are TGTGCCAGCAGCCAAGAGGGCGGTCTCGGAGGGAGCTCCTATAATTCACCCCTCCACTTT. Its translation: CASSQEGGLGGSSYNSPLHF.

This clone occurred once. The chain is built from TRBV5-1 and TRBJ1-5; a weak D match, TRBD1 (5 bases). The CDR3 consists of 15 residues. CDR1 and CDR2 from the germline V gene are SGHRS and YFSETQ. Trimming removed 4 bases at V and 2 bases at J, with 13 bases between. The DNA for the CDR3 is TGCGCCAGCAGCGCGGGACCGGGAGGCAATCAGCCCCAGCATTTT. Translated: CASSAGPGGNQPQHF. Combining the CDR3 with reference TRBV5-1 and TRBJ1-5 gives the whole variable domain KAGVTQTPRYLIKTRGQQVTLSCSPISGHRSVSWYQQTPGQGLQFLFEYFSETQRNKGNFPGRFSGRQFSNSRSEMNVSTLELGDSALYLCASSAGPGGNQPQHFGDGTRLSIL.

This clone was recorded once. The chain has TRBV18 and TRBJ2-5; no clear D gene. This CDR3 contains 14 residues. Germline-derived CDR1 and CDR2 are KGHSH and LQKENI. The V and J ends lost 3 bases and 2 bases respectively, with 10 bases between them. As DNA, the CDR3 is TGTGCCAGCTCACCTGGGCAGAATCAAGAGACCCAGTACTTC. Translated: CASSPGQNQETQYF.

This chain connects TRBV7-8 to TRBJ2-3; a possible D gene is TRBD2 (5 bases). The CDR3 runs to 16 residues. With 7 bases removed from V and 2 bases from J, the gap between germline ends came to 19 bases. The V gene's germline CDR1 is SGHVS and CDR2 FQNEAQ. This CDR3 reads CASTHSKWEITDTQYF. In DNA form, the CDR3 reads TGTGCCAGCACCCATTCTAAGTGGGAGATCACAGATACGCAGTATTTT.

The chain carries TRBV2 and TRBJ1-1; 10 bases match TRBD1. Germline lookup yields CDR1 SNHLY and CDR2 FYNNEI. After removal of 6 bases from V and 2 bases from J, the junction contained 3 bases not matched to a gene. The CDR3 extends over 14 amino acids. In DNA, the CDR3 is TGTGCCAGCAGAGCGACAGGGGGCAACACTGAAGCTTTCTTT. It encodes CASRATGGNTEAFF.

J is TRBJ2-1 and V is TRBV11-2; tentative D call: TRBD2 (5 bases). The CDR3 runs to 11 residues. In germline, CDR1 is SGHAT, CDR2 FQNNGV. Trimming stripped 4 bases from V and 7 bases from J, with 5 bases between. CDR3 sequence reads: CASSSGNEQFF. In nucleotides, the CDR3 is TGTGCCAGCAGCTCGGGGAATGAGCAGTTCTTC.

The rearrangement joins TRBV18 to TRBJ2-5; D is uncertain. The CDR3 sequence is 14 residues long. Deletions cut 3 bases from V and 3 bases from J, with 11 bases between. Looked up from germline, CDR1 is KGHSH and CDR2 is LQKENI. DNA for the CDR3: TGTGCCAGCTCACCTACCCGGAGCGAAGAGACCCAGTACTTC. This codes for CASSPTRSEETQYF.

The chain uses TRBV6-5 and TRBJ2-7; possible D gene TRBD1, 6 bases. CDR3 length equals 13 residues. Germline V gives CDR1 MNHEY, CDR2 SVGAGI. Between the trimmed V and J ends, which lost 0 bases and 12 bases, there was a span of 15 bases. The CDR3 DNA reads TGTGCCAGCAGTTACTCAGGGGGTGTAGGGTGGTACTTC. It specifies CASSYSGGVGWYF.